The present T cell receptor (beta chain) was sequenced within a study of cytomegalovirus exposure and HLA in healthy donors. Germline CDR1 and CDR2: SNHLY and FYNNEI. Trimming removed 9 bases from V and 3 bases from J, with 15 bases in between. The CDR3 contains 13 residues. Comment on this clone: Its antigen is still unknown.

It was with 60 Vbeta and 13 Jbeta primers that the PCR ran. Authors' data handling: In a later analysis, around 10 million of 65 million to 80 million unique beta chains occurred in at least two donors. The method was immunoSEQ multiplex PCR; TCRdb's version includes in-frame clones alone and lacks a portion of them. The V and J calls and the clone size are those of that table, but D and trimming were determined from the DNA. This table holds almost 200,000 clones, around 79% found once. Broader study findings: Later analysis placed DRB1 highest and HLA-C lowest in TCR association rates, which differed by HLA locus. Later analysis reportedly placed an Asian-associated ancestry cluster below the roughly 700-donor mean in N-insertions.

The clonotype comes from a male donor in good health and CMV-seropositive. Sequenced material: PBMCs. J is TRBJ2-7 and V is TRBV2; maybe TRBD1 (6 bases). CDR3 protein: CARRWSGDYEQYF. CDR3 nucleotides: TGTGCCAGAAGGTGGTCAGGGGACTACGAGCAGTACTTC.